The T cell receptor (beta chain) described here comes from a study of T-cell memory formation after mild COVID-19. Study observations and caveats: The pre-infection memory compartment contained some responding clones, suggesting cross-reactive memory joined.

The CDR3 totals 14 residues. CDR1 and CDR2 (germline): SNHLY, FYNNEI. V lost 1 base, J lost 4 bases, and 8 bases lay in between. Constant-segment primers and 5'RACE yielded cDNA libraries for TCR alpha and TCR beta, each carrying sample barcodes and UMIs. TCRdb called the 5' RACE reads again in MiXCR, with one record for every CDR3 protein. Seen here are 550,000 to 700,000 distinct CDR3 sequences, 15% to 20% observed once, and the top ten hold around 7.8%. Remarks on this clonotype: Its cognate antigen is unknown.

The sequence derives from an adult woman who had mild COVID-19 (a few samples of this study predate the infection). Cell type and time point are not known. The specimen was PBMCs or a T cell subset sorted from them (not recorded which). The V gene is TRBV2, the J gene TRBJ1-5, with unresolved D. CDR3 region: CASSEVGRNQPQHF. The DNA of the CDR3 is TGTGCCAGCAGTGAAGTGGGAAGAAATCAGCCCCAGCATTTT.